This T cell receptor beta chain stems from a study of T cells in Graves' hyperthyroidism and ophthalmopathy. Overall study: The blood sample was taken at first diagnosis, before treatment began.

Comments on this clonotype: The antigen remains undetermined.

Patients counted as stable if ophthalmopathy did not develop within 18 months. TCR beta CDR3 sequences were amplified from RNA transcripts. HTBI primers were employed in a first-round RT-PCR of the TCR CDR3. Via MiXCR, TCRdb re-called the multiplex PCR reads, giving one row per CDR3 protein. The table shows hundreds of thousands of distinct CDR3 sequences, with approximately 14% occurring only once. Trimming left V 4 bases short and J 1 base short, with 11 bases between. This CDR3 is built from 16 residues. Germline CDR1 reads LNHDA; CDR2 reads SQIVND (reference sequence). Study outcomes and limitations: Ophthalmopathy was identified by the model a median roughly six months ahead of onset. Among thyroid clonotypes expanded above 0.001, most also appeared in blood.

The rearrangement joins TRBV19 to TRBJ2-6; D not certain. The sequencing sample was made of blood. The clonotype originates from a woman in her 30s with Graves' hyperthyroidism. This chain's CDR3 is CASSSETRSGANVLTF. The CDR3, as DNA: TGTGCCAGTAGTAGCGAAACCCGTTCTGGGGCCAACGTCCTGACTTTC.